This T cell receptor beta chain appears in the sequencing data of a study of shared clonotypes between healthy human individuals. Note on this clone: Its antigen remains unknown.

Overall study results and limits: A handful of donors showed sharing of around 5% of naive CD4 clonotypes. A small donor pool kept down the genetic and exposure-history diversity that was represented.

Between the trimmed V and J ends, which lost 4 bases and 4 bases, there was a span of 6 bases. The CDR3 runs 12 residues. Germline loops: CDR1 MNHEY, CDR2 SMNVEV (reference sequence). Generated by immunoSEQ multiplex PCR, the TCRdb table keeps only in-frame clones and is missing some. Of some 790,000 clones listed, 55% to 80% are singletons. Adult donors, all healthy and HIV-negative, had no recent acute infections or vaccinations. The sample was memory CD4+ T cells sorted from blood. Sample subset: CD45RA-negative fraction. This rearrangement joins TRBV27 to TRBJ2-3; D is unclear. This receptor was obtained from a woman aged 30 to 39 in good health. The CDR3 loop reads CASSSNSDTQYF. The CDR3 DNA sequence: TGTGCCAGCAGTTCAAATTCAGATACGCAGTATTTT.